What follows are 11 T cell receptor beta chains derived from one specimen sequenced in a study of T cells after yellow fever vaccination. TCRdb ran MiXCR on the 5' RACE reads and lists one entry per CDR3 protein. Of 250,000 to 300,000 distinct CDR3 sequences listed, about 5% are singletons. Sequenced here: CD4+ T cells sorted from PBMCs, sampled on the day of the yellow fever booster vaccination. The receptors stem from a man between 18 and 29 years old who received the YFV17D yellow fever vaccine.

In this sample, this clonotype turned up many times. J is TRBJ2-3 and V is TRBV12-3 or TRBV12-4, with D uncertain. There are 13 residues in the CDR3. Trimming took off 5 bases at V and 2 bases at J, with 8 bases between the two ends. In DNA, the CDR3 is TGTGCCAGCAGTCGCAGACTCACAGATACGCAGTATTTT. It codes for CASSRRLTDTQYF.

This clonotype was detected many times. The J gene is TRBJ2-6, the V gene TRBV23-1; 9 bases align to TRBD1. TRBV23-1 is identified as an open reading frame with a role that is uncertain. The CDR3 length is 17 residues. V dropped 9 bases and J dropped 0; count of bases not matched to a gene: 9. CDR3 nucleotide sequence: TGCGCCAGGCTACCGGGACAGGGAAACTCTGGGGCCAACGTCCTGACTTTC. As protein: CARLPGQGNSGANVLTF.

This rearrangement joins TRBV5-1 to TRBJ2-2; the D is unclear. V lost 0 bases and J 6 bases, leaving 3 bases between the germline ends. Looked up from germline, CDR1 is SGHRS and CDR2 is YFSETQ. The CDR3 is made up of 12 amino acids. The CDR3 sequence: CASSLAPGELFF. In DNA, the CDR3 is TGCGCCAGCAGCTTGGCGCCCGGGGAGCTGTTTTTT.

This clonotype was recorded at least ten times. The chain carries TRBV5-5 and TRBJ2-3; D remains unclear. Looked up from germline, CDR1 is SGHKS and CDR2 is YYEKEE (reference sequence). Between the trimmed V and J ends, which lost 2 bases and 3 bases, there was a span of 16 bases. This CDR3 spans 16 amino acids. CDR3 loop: CASSLSLRDSTDTQYF. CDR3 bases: TGTGCCAGCAGCTTATCCTTACGAGACTCGACAGATACGCAGTATTTT.

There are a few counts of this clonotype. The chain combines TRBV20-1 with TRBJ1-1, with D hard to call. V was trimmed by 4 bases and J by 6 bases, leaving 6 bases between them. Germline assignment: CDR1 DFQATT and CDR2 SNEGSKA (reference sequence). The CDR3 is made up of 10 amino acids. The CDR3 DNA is TGCAGTGCTACCGGGGCTGAAGCTTTCTTT. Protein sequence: CSATGAEAFF.

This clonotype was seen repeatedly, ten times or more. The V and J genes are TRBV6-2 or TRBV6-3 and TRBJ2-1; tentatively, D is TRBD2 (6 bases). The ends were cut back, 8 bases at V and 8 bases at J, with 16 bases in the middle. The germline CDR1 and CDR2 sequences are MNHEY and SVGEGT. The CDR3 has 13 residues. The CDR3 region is CASLLRGGHEQFF. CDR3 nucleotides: TGTGCCAGCCTCTTGCGGGGCGGTCATGAGCAGTTCTTC.

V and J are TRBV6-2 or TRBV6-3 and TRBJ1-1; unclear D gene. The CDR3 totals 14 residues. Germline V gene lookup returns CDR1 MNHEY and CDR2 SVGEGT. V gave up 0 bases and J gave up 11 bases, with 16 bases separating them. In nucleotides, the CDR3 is TGTGCCAGCAGTTACTCGATGGACGTCCGAGGGGCTTTCTTT. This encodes CASSYSMDVRGAFF.

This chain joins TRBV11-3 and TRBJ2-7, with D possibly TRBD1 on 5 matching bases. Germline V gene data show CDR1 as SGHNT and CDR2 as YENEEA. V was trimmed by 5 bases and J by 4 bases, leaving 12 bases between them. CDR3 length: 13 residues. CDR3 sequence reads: CASSLGHTYEQYF. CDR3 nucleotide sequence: TGTGCCAGCAGCCTTGGACATACATACGAGCAGTACTTC.

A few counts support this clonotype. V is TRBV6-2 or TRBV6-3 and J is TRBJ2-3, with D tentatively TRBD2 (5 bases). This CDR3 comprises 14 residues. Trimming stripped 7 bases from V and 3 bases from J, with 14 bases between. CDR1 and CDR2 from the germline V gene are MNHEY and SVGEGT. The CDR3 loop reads CASTGRGKTDTQYF. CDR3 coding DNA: TGTGCCAGCACCGGCCGGGGAAAAACAGATACGCAGTATTTT.

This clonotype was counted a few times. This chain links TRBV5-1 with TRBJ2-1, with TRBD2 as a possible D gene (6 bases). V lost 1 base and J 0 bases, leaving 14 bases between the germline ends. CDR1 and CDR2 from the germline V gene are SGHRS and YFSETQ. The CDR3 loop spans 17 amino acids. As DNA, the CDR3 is TGCGCCAGCAGCTTGACCCGAGTGGGACTCTCCTACAATGAGCAGTTCTTC. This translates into CASSLTRVGLSYNEQFF.

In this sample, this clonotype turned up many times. The DNA for the CDR3 is TGTGCCAGCATTGGACTAGCGGGGACCGAGCAGTACTTC. Its translation is CASIGLAGTEQYF. The chain combines TRBV27 with TRBJ2-7; 12 positions agree with TRBD2. Germline-derived CDR1 and CDR2 are MNHEY and SMNVEV (reference sequence). The V segment lost 7 bases and the J segment 6 bases; nucleotides outside the gene matches: 4. There are 13 residues in the CDR3.